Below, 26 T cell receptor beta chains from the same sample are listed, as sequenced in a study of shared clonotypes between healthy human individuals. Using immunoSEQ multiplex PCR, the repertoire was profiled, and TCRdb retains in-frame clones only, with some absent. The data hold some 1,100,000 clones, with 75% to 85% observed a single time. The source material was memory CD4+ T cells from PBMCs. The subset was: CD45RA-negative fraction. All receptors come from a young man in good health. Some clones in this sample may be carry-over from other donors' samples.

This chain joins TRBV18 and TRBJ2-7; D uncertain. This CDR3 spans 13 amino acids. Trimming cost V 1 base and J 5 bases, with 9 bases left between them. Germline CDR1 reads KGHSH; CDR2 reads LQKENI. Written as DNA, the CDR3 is TGTGCCAGCTCACCACGGGGTTCTGACGAGCAGTACTTC. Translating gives CASSPRGSDEQYF.

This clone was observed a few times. The CDR3 protein is CASSQSPGGEAFF. The CDR3 coding sequence is TGCGCCAGCAGCCAGTCCCCGGGGGGTGAAGCTTTCTTT. The chain has TRBV4-3 and TRBJ1-1, with D possibly matching TRBD1 (5 bases). Trimming removed 3 bases at V and 7 bases at J, with 12 bases between. Looked up from germline, CDR1 is LGHNA and CDR2 is YSLEER. The CDR3 runs to 13 residues.

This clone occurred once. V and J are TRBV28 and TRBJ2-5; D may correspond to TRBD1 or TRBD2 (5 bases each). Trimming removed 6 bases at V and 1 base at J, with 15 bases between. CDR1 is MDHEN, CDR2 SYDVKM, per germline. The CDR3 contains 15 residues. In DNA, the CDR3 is TGTGCCAGCAGGGGGACCGAACCGGCCCAAGAGACCCAGTACTTC. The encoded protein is CASRGTEPAQETQYF.

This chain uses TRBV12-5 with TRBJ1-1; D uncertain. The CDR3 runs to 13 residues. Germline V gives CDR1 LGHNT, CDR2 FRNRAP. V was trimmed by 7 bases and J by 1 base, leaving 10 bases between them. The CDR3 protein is CASAPRANTEAFF. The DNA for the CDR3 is TGTGCTAGTGCCCCCCGAGCGAACACTGAAGCTTTCTTT.

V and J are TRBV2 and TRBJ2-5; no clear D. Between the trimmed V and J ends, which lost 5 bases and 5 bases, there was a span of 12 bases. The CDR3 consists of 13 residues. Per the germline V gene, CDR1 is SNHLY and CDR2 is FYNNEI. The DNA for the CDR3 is TGTGCCAGCAGTCCTCGTTTAGGGGAGACCCAGTACTTC. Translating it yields CASSPRLGETQYF.

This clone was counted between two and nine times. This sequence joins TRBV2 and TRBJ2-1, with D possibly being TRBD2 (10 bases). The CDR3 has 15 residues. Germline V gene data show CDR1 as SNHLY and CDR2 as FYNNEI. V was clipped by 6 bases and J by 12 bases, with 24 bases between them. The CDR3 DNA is TGTGCCAGCAGATGGCTAGCGGGAGTGGGACAGGGGCAGTTCTTC. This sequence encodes CASRWLAGVGQGQFF.

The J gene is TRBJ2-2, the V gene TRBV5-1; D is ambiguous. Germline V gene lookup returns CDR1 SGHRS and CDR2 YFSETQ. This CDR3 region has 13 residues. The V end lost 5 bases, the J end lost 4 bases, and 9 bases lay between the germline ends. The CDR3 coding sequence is TGCGCCAGCAGTCTCGTATTCACCGGGGAGCTGTTTTTT. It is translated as CASSLVFTGELFF.

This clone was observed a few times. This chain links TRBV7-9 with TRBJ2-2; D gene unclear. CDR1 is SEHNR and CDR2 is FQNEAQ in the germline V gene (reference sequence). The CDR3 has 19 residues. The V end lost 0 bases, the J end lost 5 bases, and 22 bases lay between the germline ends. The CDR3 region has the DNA TGTGCCAGCAGCTTAGCCAGGACCACAACGATCTCGAGGACCGGGGAGCTGTTTTTT. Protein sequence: CASSLARTTTISRTGELFF.

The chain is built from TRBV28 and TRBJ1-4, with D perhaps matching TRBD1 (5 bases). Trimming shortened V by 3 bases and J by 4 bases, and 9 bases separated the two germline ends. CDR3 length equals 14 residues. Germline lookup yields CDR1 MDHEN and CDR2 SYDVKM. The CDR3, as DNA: TGTGCCAGCAGTTTTTGGGGGGGTAATGAAAAACTGTTTTTT. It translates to CASSFWGGNEKLFF.

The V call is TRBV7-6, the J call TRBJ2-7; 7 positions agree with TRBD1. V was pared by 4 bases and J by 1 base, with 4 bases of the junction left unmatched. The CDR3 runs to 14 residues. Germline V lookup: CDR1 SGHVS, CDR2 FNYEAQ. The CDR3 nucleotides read TGTGCCAGCAGCTCAGGGACAGCATCCTACGAGCAGTACTTC. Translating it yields CASSSGTASYEQYF.

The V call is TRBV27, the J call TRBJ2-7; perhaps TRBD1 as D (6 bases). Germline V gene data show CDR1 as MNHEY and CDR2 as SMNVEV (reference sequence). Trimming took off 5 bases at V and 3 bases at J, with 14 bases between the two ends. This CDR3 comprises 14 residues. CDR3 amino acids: CASSPPGHLYEQYF. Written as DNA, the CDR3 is TGTGCCAGCAGTCCTCCGGGACACCTCTACGAGCAGTACTTC.

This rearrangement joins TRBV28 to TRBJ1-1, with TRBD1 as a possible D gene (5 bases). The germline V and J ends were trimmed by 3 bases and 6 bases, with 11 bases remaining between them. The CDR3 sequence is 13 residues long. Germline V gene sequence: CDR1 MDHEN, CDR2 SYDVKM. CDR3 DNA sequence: TGTGCCAGCAGTTTGGGGACGTGGGCTGAAGCTTTCTTT. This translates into CASSLGTWAEAFF.

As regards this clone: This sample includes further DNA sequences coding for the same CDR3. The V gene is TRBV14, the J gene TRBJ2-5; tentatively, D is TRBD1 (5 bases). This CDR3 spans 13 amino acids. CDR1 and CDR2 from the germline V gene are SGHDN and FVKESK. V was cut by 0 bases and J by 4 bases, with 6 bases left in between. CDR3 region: CASSQDRVETQYF. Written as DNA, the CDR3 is TGTGCCAGCAGCCAAGACAGGGTAGAGACCCAGTACTTC.

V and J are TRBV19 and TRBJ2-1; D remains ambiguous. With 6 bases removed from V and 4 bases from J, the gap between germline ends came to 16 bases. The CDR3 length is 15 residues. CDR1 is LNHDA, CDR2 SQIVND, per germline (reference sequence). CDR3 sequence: CASRLKVGRYNEQFF. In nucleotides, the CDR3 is TGTGCCAGTAGACTAAAAGTAGGACGGTACAATGAGCAGTTCTTC.

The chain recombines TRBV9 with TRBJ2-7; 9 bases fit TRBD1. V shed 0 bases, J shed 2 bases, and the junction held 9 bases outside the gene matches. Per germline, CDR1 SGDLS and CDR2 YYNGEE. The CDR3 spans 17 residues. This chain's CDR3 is CASSVGVSTGGPYEQYF. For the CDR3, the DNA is TGTGCCAGCAGCGTAGGAGTTTCTACAGGGGGCCCCTACGAGCAGTACTTC.

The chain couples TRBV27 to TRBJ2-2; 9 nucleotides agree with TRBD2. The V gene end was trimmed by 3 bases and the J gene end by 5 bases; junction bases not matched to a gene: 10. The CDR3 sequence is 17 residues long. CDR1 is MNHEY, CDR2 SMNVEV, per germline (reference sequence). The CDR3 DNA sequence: TGTGCCAGCAGTTTCCTGTTAGCGGGAGATGGTACCGGGGAGCTGTTTTTT. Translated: CASSFLLAGDGTGELFF.

This CDR3 reads CASSTSRGLNTEAFF. The CDR3 DNA is TGTGCCAGCAGCACGAGCAGGGGACTAAACACTGAAGCTTTCTTT. This chain joins TRBV11-1 and TRBJ1-1; D might be TRBD1 (6 bases). The ends were cut back, 5 bases at V and 2 bases at J, with 15 bases in the middle. The CDR3 is 15 residues long. Germline lookup yields CDR1 SGHAT and CDR2 FQDESV (reference sequence).

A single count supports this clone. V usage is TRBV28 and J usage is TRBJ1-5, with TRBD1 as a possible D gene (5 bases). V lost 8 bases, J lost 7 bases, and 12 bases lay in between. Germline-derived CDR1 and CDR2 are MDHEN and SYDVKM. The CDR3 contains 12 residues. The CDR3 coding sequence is TGTGCCAGCGCGGCGGGGGAGCAGCCCCAGCATTTT. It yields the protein CASAAGEQPQHF. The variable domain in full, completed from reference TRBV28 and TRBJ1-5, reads DVKVTQSSRYLVKRTGEKVFLECVQDMDHENMFWYRQDPGLGLRLIYFSYDVKMKEKGDIPEGYSVSREKKERFSLILESASTNQTSMYLCASAAGEQPQHFGDGTRLSIL.

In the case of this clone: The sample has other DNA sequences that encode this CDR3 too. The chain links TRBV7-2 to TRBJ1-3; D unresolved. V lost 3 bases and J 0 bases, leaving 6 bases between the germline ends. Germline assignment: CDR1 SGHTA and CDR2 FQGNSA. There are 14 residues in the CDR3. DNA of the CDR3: TGTGCCAGCAGCTTTGGCTTCTCTGGAAACACCATATATTTT. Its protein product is CASSFGFSGNTIYF.

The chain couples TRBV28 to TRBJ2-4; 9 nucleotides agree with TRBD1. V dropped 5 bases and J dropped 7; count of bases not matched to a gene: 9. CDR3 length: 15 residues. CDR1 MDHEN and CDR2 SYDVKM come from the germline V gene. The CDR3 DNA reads TGTGCCAGCAGTCCCTCGGGACAGGGAGGGAACATTCAGTACTTC. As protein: CASSPSGQGGNIQYF.

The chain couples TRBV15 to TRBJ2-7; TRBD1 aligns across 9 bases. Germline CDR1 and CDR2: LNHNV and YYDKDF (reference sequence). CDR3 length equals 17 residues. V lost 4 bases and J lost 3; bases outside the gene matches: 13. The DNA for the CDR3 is TGTGCCACCAGCACCTACCAATGGGGACAGGGAGTCTACGAGCAGTACTTC. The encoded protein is CATSTYQWGQGVYEQYF.

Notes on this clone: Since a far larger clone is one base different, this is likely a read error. CDR3: CASSRTANYGYTF. The DNA for the CDR3 is TGTGCCAGCAGTCGGACAGCTAACTATGGCTACACCTTC. The J gene is TRBJ1-2, the V gene TRBV6-1; D possibly corresponds to TRBD1 (6 bases). Trimming took off 5 bases at V and 0 bases at J, with 7 bases between the two ends. Germline CDR1 MNHNS, CDR2 SASEGT. The CDR3 contains 13 residues.

The DNA for the CDR3 is TGCGCCAGCAGTAGGGGGACCTACAATGAGCAGTTCTTC. It codes for CASSRGTYNEQFF. The rearrangement uses TRBV5-1 and TRBJ2-1, with a possible D match to TRBD1 (6 bases). The CDR3 runs to 13 residues. Trimming took 5 bases from V and 2 from J, leaving 8 bases between them. Germline values: CDR1 SGHRS, CDR2 YFSETQ.

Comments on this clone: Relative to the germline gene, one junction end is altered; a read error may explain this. The CDR3 loop reads CASSLDRGRRDNYGYTF. CDR3 DNA sequence: TGTGCCAGCAGCCTAGACAGGGGGCGCAGGGATAACTATGGCTACACCTTC. The chain uses TRBV11-2 and TRBJ1-2; 10 bases match TRBD1. The CDR3 loop spans 17 amino acids. Germline values: CDR1 SGHAT, CDR2 FQNNGV. The full variable domain, its missing parts supplied by reference TRBV11-2 and TRBJ1-2, is EAGVAQSPRYKIIEKRQSVAFWCNPISGHATLYWYQQILGQGPKLLIQFQNNGVVDDSQLPKDRFSAERLKGVDSTLKIQPAKLEDSAVYLCASSLDRGRRDNYGYTFGSGTRLTVV.

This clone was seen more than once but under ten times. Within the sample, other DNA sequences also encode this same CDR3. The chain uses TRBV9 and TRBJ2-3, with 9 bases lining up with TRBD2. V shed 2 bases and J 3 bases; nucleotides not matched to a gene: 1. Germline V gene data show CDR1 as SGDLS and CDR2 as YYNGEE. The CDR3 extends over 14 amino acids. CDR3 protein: CASSVSGRTDTQYF. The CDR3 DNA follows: TGTGCCAGCAGCGTTAGCGGGAGAACAGATACGCAGTATTTT.

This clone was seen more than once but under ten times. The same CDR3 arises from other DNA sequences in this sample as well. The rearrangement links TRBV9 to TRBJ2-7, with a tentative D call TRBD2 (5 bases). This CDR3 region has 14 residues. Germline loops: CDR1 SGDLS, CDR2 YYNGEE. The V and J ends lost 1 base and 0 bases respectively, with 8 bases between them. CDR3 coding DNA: TGTGCCAGCAGCGTAAGCGGAACCTCCTACGAGCAGTACTTC. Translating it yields CASSVSGTSYEQYF.